This TCR beta chain was found in a study of blood T cell repertoires in COVID-19. Produced via immunoSEQ multiplex PCR; TCRdb's table is partial and in-frame only. The sample has 120,000 to 150,000 clones; 84% are singletons. The germline V gene encodes CDR1 LNHDA and CDR2 SQIVND (reference sequence). This CDR3 is 15 amino acids long. Trimming left V 0 bases short and J 8 bases short, with 16 bases between. The receptor comes from a woman aged 50 to 60 who had been exposed to COVID-19. The sequenced sample was PBMCs or T cells enriched from blood (not recorded which). V gene TRBV19 combines with J gene TRBJ1-2; D not certain. CDR3 bases: TGTGCCAGTAGTATAGATAGCGGCGTTTCGAAGGGCTACACCTTC. Protein: CASSIDSGVSKGYTF.